This T cell receptor (beta chain) appears in the sequencing data of a study of cytomegalovirus exposure and HLA in healthy donors. PCR was performed using 60 Vbeta and 13 Jbeta primers. Assay used: immunoSEQ multiplex PCR; TCRdb lists only in-frame clones, some missing. Here the sample spans about 130,000 clones, roughly 80% being singletons. Germline V gives CDR1 SGHTA, CDR2 FQGNSA. The CDR3 runs to 14 residues. With 0 bases removed from V and 9 bases from J, the gap between germline ends came to 14 bases. Input material: PBMCs. V usage is TRBV7-2 and J usage is TRBJ2-5; a possible D gene is TRBD1 (6 bases). This TCR was sampled from a girl aged 2-10 years in good health and CMV-seronegative. CDR3 sequence reads: CASSLAVGTGSQYF. The DNA of the CDR3 is TGTGCCAGCAGCTTAGCGGTAGGCACAGGGTCCCAGTACTTC. The full variable domain, with the rest looked up from reference TRBV7-2 and TRBJ2-5, is GAGVSQSPSNKVTEKGKDVELRCDPISGHTALYWYRQSLGQGLEFLIYFQGNSAPDKSGLPSDRFSAERTGGSVSTLTIQRTQQEDSAVYLCASSLAVGTGSQYFGPGTRLLVL.